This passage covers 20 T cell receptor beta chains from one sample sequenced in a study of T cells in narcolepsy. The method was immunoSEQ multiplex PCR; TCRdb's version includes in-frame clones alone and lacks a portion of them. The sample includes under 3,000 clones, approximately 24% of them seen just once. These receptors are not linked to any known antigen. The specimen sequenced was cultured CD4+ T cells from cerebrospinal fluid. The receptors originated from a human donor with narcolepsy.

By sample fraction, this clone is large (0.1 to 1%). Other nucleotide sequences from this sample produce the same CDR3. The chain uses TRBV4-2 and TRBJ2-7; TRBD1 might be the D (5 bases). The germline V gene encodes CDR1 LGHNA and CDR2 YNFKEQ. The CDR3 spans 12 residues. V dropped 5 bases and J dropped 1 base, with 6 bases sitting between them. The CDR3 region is CASSTGSYEQYF. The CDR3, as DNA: TGTGCCAGCAGCACAGGTTCCTACGAGCAGTACTTC.

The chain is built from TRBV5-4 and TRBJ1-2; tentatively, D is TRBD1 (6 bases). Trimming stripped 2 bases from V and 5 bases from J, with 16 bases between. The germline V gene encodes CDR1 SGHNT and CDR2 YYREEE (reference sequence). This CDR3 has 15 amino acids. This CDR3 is CASSLVGTTLYGYTF. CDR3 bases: TGTGCCAGCAGCTTAGTTGGGACAACACTTTATGGCTACACCTTC. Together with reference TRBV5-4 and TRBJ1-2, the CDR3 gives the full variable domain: ETGVTQSPTHLIKTRGQQVTLRCSSQSGHNTVSWYQQALGQGPQFIFQYYREEENGRGNFPPRFSGLQFPNYSSELNVNALELDDSALYLCASSLVGTTLYGYTFGSGTRLTVV.

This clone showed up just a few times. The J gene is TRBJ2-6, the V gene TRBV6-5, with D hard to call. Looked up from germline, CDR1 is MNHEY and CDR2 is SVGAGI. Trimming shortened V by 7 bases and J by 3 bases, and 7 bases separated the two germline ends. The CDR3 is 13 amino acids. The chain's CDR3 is CASTRYGANVLTF. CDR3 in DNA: TGTGCCAGCACGCGGTATGGGGCCAACGTCCTGACTTTC.

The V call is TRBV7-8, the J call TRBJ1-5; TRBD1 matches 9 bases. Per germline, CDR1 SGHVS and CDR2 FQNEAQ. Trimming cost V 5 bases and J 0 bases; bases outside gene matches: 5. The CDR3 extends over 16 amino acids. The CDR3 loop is CASSTWTGVSNQPQHF. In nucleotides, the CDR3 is TGTGCCAGCAGCACCTGGACAGGGGTTAGCAATCAGCCCCAGCATTTT.

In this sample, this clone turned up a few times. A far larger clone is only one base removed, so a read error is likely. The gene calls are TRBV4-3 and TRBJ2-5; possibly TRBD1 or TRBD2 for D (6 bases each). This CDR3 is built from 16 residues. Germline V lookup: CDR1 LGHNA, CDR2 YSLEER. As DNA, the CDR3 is TGCGCCAGCAGCCAACGCACCGGGGGCGGACAAGATACCCAGTACTTC. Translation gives CASSQRTGGGQDTQYF.

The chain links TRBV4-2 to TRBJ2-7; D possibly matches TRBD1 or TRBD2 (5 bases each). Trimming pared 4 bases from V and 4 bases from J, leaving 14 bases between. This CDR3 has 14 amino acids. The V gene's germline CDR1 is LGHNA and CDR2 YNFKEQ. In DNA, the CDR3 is TGTGCCAGCAGCCGGGGGTCGGGGAAATACGAGCAGTACTTC. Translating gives CASSRGSGKYEQYF.

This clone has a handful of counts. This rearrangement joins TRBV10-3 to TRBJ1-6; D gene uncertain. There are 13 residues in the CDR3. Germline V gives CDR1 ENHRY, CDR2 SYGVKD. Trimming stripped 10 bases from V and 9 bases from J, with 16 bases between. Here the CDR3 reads CASILERASPLHF. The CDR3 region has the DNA TGTGCCAGCATCCTTGAGAGGGCTTCACCCCTCCACTTT.

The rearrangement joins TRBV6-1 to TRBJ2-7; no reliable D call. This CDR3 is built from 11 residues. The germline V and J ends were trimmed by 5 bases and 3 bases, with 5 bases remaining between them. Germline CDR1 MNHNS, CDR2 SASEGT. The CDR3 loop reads CASSSVYEQYF. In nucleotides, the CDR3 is TGTGCCAGCAGTTCCGTCTACGAGCAGTACTTC.

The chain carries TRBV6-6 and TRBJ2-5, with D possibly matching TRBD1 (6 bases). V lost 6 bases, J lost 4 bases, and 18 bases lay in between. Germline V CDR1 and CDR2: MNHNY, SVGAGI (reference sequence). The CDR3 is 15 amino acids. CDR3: CASSLVGPRGETQYF. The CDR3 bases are TGTGCCAGCAGCTTAGTGGGACCCAGGGGAGAGACCCAGTACTTC.

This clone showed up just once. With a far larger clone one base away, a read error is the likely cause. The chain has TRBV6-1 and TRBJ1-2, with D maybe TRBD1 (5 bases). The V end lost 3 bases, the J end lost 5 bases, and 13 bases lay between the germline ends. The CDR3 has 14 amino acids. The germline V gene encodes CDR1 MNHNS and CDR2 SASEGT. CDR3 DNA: TGTGCCAGCAGTGAGTCGAACACAGGTTATGGCTACACCTTC. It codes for CASSESNTGYGYTF.

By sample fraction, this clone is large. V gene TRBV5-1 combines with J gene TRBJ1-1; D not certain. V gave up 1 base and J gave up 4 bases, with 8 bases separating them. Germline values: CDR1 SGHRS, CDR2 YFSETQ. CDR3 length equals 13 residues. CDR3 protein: CASSLLTGTEAFF. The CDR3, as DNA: TGCGCCAGCAGCTTGCTGACTGGCACTGAAGCTTTCTTT.

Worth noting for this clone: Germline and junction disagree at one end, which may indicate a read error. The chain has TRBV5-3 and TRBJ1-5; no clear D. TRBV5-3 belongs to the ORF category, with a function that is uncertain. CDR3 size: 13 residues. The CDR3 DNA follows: TGTGCCAGCAGCTTGTTGGCCAATCAGCCCCAGCATTTT. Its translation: CASSLLANQPQHF.

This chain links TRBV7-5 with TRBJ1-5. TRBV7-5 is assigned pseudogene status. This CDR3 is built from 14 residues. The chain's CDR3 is CASSFGGRNQPQHF. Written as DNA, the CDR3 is TGTGCCAGCAGCTTCGGAGGACGGAATCAGCCCCAGCATTTT.

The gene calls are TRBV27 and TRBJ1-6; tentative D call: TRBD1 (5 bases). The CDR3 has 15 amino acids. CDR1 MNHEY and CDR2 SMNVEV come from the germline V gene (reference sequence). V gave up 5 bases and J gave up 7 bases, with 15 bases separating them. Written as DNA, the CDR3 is TGTGCCAGCAGTGTGGGACTCCTTAGCAATTCACCCCTCCACTTT. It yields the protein CASSVGLLSNSPLHF.

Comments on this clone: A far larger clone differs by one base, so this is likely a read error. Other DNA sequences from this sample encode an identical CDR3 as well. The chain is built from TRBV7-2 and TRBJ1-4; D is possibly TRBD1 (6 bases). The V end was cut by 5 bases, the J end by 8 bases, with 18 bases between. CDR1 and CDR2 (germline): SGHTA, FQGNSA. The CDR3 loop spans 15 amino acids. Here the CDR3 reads CASSQDFRGNEKLFF. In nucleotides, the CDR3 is TGTGCCAGCAGCCAAGATTTCAGGGGTAACGAAAAACTGTTTTTT.

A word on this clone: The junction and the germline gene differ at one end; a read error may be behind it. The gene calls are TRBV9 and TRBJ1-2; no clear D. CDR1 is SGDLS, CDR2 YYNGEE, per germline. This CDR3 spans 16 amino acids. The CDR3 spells CASSLLFREDRYGHTF. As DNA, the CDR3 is TGTGCCAGCAGCCTATTATTTAGGGAAGATCGCTATGGCCACACCTTC.

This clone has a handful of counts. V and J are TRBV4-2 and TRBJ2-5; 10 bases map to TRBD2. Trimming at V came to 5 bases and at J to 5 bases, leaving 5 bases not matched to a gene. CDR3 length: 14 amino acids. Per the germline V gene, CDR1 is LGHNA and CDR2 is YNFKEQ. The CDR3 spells CASSSSGSGETQYF. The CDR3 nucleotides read TGTGCCAGCAGCTCTAGCGGGAGTGGGGAGACCCAGTACTTC.

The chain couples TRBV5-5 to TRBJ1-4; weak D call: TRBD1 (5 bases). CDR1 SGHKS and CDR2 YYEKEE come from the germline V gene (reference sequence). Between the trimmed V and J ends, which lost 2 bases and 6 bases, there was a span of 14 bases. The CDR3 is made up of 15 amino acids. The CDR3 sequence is CASSLSGRVDEKLFF. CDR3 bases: TGTGCCAGCAGCTTATCGGGGCGCGTGGATGAAAAACTGTTTTTT.

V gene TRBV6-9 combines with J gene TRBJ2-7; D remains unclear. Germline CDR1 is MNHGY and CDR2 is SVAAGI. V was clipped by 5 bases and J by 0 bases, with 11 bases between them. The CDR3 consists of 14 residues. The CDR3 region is CASSVSGLSYEQYF. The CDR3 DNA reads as TGTGCCAGCAGTGTATCGGGCCTCTCCTACGAGCAGTACTTC.

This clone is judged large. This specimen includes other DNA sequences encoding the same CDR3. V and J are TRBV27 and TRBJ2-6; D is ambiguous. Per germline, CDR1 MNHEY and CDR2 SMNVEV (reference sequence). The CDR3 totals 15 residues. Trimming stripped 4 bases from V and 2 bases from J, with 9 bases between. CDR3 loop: CASSSMTAGANVLTF. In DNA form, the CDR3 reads TGTGCCAGCAGTTCCATGACTGCTGGGGCCAACGTCCTGACTTTC.